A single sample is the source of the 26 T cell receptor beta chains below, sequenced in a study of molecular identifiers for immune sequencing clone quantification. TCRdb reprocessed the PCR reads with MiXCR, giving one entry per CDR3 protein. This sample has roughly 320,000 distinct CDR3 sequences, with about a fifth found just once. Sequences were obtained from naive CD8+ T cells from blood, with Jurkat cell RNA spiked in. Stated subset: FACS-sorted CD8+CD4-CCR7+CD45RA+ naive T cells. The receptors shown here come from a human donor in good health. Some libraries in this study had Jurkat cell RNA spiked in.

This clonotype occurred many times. CDR3 loop: CSAKVRFSSYEQYF. The CDR3 coding sequence is TGCAGTGCTAAAGTCAGGTTTAGCTCCTACGAGCAGTACTTC. V and J are TRBV20-1 and TRBJ2-7; D remains unclear. The CDR3 sequence is 14 residues long. V was pared by 4 bases and J by 0 bases, with 13 bases between. Germline assignment: CDR1 DFQATT and CDR2 SNEGSKA (reference sequence).

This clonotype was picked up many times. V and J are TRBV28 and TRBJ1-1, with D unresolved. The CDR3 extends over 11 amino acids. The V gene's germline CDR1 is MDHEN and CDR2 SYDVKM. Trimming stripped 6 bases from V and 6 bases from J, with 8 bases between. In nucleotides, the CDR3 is TGTGCCAGCAGCCAGGTACCTGAAGCTTTCTTT. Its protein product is CASSQVPEAFF.

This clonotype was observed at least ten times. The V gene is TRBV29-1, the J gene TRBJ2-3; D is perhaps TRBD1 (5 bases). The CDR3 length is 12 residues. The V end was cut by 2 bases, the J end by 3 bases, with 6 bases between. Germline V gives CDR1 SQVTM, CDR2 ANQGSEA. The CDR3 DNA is TGCAGCGTTGAACAGGGTACAGATACGCAGTATTTT. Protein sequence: CSVEQGTDTQYF.

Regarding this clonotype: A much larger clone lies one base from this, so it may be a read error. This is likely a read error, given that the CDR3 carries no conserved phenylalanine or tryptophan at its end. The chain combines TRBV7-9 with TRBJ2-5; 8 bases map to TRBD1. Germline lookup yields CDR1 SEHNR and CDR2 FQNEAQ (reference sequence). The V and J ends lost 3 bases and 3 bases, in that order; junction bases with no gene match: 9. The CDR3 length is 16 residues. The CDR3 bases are TGTGCCAGCAGCTTTTCTCCGGGACAGGCTAAAGAGACCCAGTACCTC. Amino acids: CASSFSPGQAKETQYL.

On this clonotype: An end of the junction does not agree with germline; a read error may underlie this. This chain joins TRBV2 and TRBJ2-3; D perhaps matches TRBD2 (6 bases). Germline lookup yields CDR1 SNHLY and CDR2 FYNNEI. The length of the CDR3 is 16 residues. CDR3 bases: TGTGCCAGCGGTGAATCTGTGGGGGGTCTCACAGATACGCAGTATTTT. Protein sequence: CASGESVGGLTDTQYF.

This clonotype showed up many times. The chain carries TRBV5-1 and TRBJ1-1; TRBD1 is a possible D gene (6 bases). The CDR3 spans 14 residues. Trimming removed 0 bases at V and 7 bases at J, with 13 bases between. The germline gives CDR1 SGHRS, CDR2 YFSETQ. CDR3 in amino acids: CASSLEFSDSEAFF. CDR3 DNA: TGCGCCAGCAGCTTGGAGTTCTCGGACAGTGAAGCTTTCTTT.

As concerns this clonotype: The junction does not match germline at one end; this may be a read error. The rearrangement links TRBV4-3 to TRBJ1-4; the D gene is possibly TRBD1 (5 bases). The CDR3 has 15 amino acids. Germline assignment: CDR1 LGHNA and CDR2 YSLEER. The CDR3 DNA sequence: TGCGCCAGCAGCCATAACGACAGCCTTAATGAAAGACTGTTTTTT. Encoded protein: CASSHNDSLNERLFF.

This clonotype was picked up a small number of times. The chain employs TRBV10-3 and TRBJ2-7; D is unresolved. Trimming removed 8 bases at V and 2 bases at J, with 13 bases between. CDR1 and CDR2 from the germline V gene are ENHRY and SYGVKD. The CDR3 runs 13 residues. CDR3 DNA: TGTGCCATCGCGACCCTGGGCCCCTACGAGCAGTACTTC. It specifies CAIATLGPYEQYF.

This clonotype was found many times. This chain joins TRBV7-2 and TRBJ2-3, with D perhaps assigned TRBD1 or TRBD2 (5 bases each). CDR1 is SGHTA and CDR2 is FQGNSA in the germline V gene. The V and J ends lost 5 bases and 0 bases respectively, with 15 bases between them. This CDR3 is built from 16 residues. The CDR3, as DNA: TGTGCCAGCAGCCCCACCGGGGCGTTTAGCACAGATACGCAGTATTTT. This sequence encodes CASSPTGAFSTDTQYF.

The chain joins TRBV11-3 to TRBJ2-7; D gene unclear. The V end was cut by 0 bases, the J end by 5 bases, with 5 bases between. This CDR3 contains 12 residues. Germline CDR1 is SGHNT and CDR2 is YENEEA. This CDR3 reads CASSLDGDEQYF. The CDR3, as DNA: TGTGCCAGCAGCTTAGATGGAGACGAGCAGTACTTC. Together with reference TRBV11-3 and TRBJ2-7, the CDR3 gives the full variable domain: EAGVVQSPRYKIIEKKQPVAFWCNPISGHNTLYWYLQNLGQGPELLIRYENEEAVDDSQLPKDRFSAERLKGVDSTLKIQPAELGDSAVYLCASSLDGDEQYFGPGTRLTVT.

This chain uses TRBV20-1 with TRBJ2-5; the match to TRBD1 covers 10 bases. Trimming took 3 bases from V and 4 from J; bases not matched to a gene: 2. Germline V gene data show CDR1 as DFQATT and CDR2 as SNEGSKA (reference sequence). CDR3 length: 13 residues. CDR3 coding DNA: TGCAGTGCTAGGGGACAGGGGCCAGAGACCCAGTACTTC. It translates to CSARGQGPETQYF.

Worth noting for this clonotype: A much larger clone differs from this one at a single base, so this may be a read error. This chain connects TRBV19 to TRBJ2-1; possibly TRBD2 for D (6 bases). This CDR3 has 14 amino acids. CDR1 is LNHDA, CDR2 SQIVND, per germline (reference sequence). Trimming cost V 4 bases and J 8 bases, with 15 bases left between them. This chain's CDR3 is CASSTSSEVDEQFF. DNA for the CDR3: TGTGCCAGTAGTACTTCTAGCGAGGTGGATGAGCAGTTCTTC. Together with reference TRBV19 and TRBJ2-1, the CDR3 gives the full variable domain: DGGITQSPKYLFRKEGQNVTLSCEQNLNHDAMYWYRQDPGQGLRLIYYSQIVNDFQKGDIAEGYSVSREKKESFPLTVTSAQKNPTAFYLCASSTSSEVDEQFFGPGTRLTVL.

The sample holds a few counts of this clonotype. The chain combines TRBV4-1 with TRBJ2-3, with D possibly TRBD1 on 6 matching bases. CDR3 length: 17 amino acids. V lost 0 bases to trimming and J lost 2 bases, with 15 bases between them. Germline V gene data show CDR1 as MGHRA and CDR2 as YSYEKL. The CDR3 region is CASSQERGSGHTDTQYF. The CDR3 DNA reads TGCGCCAGCAGCCAAGAGAGGGGCTCGGGACACACAGATACGCAGTATTTT.

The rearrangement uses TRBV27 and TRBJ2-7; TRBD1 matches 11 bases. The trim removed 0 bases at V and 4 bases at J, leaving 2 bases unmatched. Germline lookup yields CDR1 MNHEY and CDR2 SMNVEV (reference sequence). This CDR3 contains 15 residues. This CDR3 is CASSLSRDRGYEQYF. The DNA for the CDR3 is TGTGCCAGCAGTTTATCCCGGGACAGGGGGTACGAGCAGTACTTC.

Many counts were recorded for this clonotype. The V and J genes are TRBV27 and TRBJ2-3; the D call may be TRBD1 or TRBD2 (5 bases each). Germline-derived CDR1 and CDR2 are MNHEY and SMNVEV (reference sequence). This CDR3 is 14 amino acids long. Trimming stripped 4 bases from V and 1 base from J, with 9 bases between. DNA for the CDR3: TGTGCCAGCAGTTGGGTGGGGGGCACAGATACGCAGTATTTT. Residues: CASSWVGGTDTQYF.

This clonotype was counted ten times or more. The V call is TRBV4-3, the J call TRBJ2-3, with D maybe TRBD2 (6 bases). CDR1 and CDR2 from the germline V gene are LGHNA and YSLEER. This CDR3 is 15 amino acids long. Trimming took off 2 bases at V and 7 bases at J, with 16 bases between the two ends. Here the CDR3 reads CASSQSASELNTQYF. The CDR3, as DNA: TGCGCCAGCAGCCAATCTGCTAGCGAGCTGAATACGCAGTATTTT.

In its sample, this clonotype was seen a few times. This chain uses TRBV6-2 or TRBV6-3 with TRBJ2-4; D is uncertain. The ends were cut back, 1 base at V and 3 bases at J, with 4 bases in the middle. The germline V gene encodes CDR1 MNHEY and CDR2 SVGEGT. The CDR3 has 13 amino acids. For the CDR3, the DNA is TGTGCCAGCAGTTACTGGGACAAAAACATTCAGTACTTC. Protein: CASSYWDKNIQYF.

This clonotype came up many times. The CDR3 spells CSVEAGTVINEQFF. CDR3 sequence (DNA): TGCAGCGTTGAAGCAGGGACTGTGATCAATGAGCAGTTCTTC. J is TRBJ2-1 and V is TRBV29-1; D is perhaps TRBD2 (6 bases). Germline V gives CDR1 SQVTM, CDR2 ANQGSEA. V gave up 1 base and J gave up 6 bases, with 13 bases separating them. The CDR3 extends over 14 amino acids.

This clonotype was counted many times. CDR3 nucleotide sequence: TGTGCCAGCACTTTTGGGACAGGTCTCCAAGAGACCCAGTACTTC. Protein product: CASTFGTGLQETQYF. The chain joins TRBV28 to TRBJ2-5; 8 nucleotides line up with TRBD1. V dropped 7 bases and J dropped 1; count of bases not matched to a gene: 8. In germline, CDR1 is MDHEN, CDR2 SYDVKM. The CDR3 spans 15 residues.

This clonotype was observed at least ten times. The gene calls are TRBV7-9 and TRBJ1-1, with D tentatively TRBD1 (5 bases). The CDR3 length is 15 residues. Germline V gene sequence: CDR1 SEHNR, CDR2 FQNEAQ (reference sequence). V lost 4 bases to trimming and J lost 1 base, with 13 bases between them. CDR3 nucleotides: TGTGCCAGCAGCTCTTCGCAGGGAAGGAACACTGAAGCTTTCTTT. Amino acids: CASSSSQGRNTEAFF.

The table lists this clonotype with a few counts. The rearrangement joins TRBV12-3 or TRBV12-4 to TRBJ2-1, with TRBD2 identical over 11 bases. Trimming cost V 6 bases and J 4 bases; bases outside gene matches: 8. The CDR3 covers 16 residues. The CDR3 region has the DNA TGTGCCAGCAGGGGGGCTAGCGGGGGGAATTACAATGAGCAGTTCTTC. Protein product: CASRGASGGNYNEQFF.

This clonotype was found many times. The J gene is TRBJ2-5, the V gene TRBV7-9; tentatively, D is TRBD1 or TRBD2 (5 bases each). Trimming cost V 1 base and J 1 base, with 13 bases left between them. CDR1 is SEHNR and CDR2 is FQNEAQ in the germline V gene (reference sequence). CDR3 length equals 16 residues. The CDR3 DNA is TGTGCCAGCAGCTTAGGCCGGGGACCGATCCAAGAGACCCAGTACTTC. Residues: CASSLGRGPIQETQYF.

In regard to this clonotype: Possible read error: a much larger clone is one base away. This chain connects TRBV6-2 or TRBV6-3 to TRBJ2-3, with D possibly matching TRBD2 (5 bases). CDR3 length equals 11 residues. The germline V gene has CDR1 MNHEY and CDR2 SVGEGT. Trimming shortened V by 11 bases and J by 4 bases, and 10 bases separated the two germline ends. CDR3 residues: CAGTSADTQYF. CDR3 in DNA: TGTGCCGGCACTAGTGCAGATACGCAGTATTTT.

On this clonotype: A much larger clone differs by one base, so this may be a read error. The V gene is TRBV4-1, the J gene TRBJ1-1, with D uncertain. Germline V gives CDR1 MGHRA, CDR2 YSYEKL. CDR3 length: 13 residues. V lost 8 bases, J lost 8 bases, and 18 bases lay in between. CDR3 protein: CASGPLSSKEAFF. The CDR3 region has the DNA TGCGCCAGCGGCCCACTCTCTTCGAAGGAAGCTTTCTTT.

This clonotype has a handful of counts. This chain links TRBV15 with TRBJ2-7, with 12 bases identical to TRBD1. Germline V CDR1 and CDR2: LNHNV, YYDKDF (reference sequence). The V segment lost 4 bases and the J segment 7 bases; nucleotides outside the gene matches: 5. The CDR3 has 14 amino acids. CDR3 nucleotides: TGTGCCACCAGCACGGGACAGGGGGCTCGGGAGCAGTACTTC. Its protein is CATSTGQGAREQYF.

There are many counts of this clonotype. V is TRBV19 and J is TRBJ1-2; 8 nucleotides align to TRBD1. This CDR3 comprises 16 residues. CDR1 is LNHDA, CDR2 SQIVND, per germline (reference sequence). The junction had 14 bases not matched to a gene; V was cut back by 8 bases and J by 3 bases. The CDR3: CASSRARDRRDYGYTF. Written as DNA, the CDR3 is TGTGCCAGTTCCAGAGCCCGGGACAGGAGAGACTATGGCTACACCTTC. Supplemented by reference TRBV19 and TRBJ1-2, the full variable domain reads DGGITQSPKYLFRKEGQNVTLSCEQNLNHDAMYWYRQDPGQGLRLIYYSQIVNDFQKGDIAEGYSVSREKKESFPLTVTSAQKNPTAFYLCASSRARDRRDYGYTFGSGTRLTVV.